The 18 T cell receptor beta chains presented below share a single source sample, sequenced in a study of T cells in Graves' hyperthyroidism and ophthalmopathy. Regions amplified from RNA transcripts were the TCR beta CDR3 regions. An initial round of RT-PCR targeting the TCR CDR3 relied on the HTBI primer set. TCRdb independently ran MiXCR on the multiplex PCR reads; one entry per CDR3 protein. The repertoire holds some 650,000 distinct CDR3 sequences, roughly 15% seen once, with roughly 3% in the top ten. The specimen sequenced was blood. The receptors shown here come from a woman aged 40 to 50 with Graves' ophthalmopathy.

The chain recombines TRBV20-1 with TRBJ2-2, with D possibly being TRBD2 (5 bases). CDR3 size: 16 residues. Trimming left V 3 bases short and J 5 bases short, with 19 bases between. Looked up from germline, CDR1 is DFQATT and CDR2 is SNEGSKA (reference sequence). The CDR3: CSASNPLRGSTGELFF. CDR3 DNA sequence: TGCAGTGCTAGTAACCCTCTTCGGGGTAGTACCGGGGAGCTGTTTTTT.

This clonotype was counted ten times or more. The chain joins TRBV2 to TRBJ1-6; D call uncertain. The CDR3 is made up of 12 amino acids. CDR1 is SNHLY and CDR2 is FYNNEI in the germline V gene. Trimming shortened V by 6 bases and J by 9 bases, and 9 bases separated the two germline ends. The CDR3: CASRFLGSPLHF. The DNA of the CDR3 is TGTGCCAGCAGGTTCTTGGGTTCACCCCTCCACTTT.

This sequence joins TRBV20-1 and TRBJ2-1; maybe TRBD1 (5 bases). Trimming removed 4 bases from V and 2 bases from J, with 12 bases in between. The CDR3 is 14 amino acids. Germline values: CDR1 DFQATT, CDR2 SNEGSKA (reference sequence). The CDR3 loop reads CSATGLFTYNEQFF. DNA of the CDR3: TGCAGTGCTACAGGGTTATTTACCTACAATGAGCAGTTCTTC.

This clonotype has at least ten counts. The chain recombines TRBV20-1 with TRBJ2-3; 7 bases match TRBD1. The trim removed 1 base at V and 3 bases at J, leaving 7 bases unmatched. Germline V gene data show CDR1 as DFQATT and CDR2 as SNEGSKA (reference sequence). The CDR3 has 15 residues. CDR3 in amino acids: CSARGAGGSTDTQYF. CDR3 in DNA: TGCAGTGCTAGAGGGGCAGGGGGATCGACAGATACGCAGTATTTT.

This clonotype has only a few counts. CDR3 protein: CAISEWEVEDEQYF. The DNA of the CDR3 is TGTGCCATCAGTGAGTGGGAAGTGGAGGACGAGCAGTACTTC. This chain connects TRBV10-3 to TRBJ2-7; perhaps TRBD2 as D (5 bases). The CDR3 spans 14 residues. Deletions cut 1 base from V and 5 bases from J, with 12 bases between. CDR1 ENHRY and CDR2 SYGVKD come from the germline V gene.

This clonotype occurred a few times. The chain carries TRBV7-9 and TRBJ2-7, with D perhaps TRBD2 (6 bases). V was clipped by 5 bases and J by 5 bases, with 22 bases between them. CDR3 length equals 16 residues. Germline lookup yields CDR1 SEHNR and CDR2 FQNEAQ (reference sequence). In DNA form, the CDR3 reads TGTGCCAGCAGCCTAGTATCCCAAGCGGGCCGCCACGAGCAGTACTTC. This encodes CASSLVSQAGRHEQYF. Full variable domain (missing parts from reference TRBV7-9 and TRBJ2-7): DTGVSQNPRHKITKRGQNVTFRCDPISEHNRLYWYRQTLGQGPEFLTYFQNEAQLEKSRLLSDRFSAERPKGSFSTLEIQRTEQGDSAMYLCASSLVSQAGRHEQYFGPGTRLTVT.

This clonotype has only a few counts. J is TRBJ1-1 and V is TRBV11-1; TRBD1 agrees at 7 bases. Losses at the gene ends were 6 bases for V and 3 bases for J; bases not matched to a gene: 10. CDR3 length equals 15 residues. From germline, CDR1 is SGHAT and CDR2 FQDESV (reference sequence). This chain's CDR3 is CASRQHRGGYTEAFF. The CDR3 nucleotides read TGTGCCAGCAGACAGCACAGGGGAGGGTACACTGAAGCTTTCTTT.

The gene calls are TRBV7-9 and TRBJ1-1; D is ambiguous. Per germline, CDR1 SEHNR and CDR2 FQNEAQ (reference sequence). CDR3 length equals 13 residues. Trimming took off 5 bases at V and 4 bases at J, with 11 bases between the two ends. CDR3 nucleotide sequence: TGTGCCAGCAGCCCCCCGAGCAGCACTGAAGCTTTCTTT. Translated: CASSPPSSTEAFF. Using reference TRBV7-9 and TRBJ1-1 for the parts outside the CDR3, the full variable domain is DTGVSQNPRHKITKRGQNVTFRCDPISEHNRLYWYRQTLGQGPEFLTYFQNEAQLEKSRLLSDRFSAERPKGSFSTLEIQRTEQGDSAMYLCASSPPSSTEAFFGQGTRLTVV.

This clonotype was found many times. V gene TRBV18 combines with J gene TRBJ2-7; perhaps TRBD2 as D (5 bases). This CDR3 region has 12 residues. The ends were cut back, 6 bases at V and 3 bases at J, with 9 bases in the middle. Germline V gene lookup returns CDR1 KGHSH and CDR2 LQKENI. Written as DNA, the CDR3 is TGTGCCAGCTCCCTGGAGGTCTACGAGCAGTACTTC. Its protein is CASSLEVYEQYF.

This clonotype occurred many times. The chain recombines TRBV11-2 with TRBJ1-1; D possibly corresponds to TRBD1 (6 bases). The CDR3 has 15 amino acids. Trimming removed 5 bases from V and 5 bases from J, with 18 bases in between. Germline CDR1 SGHAT, CDR2 FQNNGV. As DNA, the CDR3 is TGTGCCAGCAGCGAAAGGATATGGGGGCGGACTGAAGCTTTCTTT. Translated, it gives CASSERIWGRTEAFF.

This chain joins TRBV9 and TRBJ2-3, with D possibly being TRBD1 (5 bases). The CDR3 is 15 amino acids. Germline CDR1 SGDLS, CDR2 YYNGEE. V lost 3 bases to trimming and J lost 0 bases, with 11 bases between them. The CDR3 DNA reads TGTGCCAGCAGCGGCAGGGCTCTTAGCACAGATACGCAGTATTTT. Encoded protein: CASSGRALSTDTQYF.

This sequence joins TRBV6-1 and TRBJ2-3; TRBD1 matches 8 bases. Trimming removed 5 bases from V and 0 bases from J; junction bases left unmatched: 4. Germline V gene data show CDR1 as MNHNS and CDR2 as SASEGT. This CDR3 is 15 amino acids long. CDR3 coding DNA: TGTGCCAGCAGTACGACAGGGGCCAGCACAGATACGCAGTATTTT. Translating it yields CASSTTGASTDTQYF.

V gene TRBV5-1 combines with J gene TRBJ2-2; D unresolved. This CDR3 is built from 13 residues. CDR1 is SGHRS and CDR2 is YFSETQ in the germline V gene. V was shortened by 1 base and J by 6 bases, with 7 bases between the two germline ends. The CDR3 region has the DNA TGCGCCAGCAGCTTGTTAGCAGCCGGGGAGCTGTTTTTT. This translates into CASSLLAAGELFF.

This clonotype was found many times. The chain has TRBV5-1 and TRBJ2-7; 7 bases match TRBD2. Germline CDR1 is SGHRS and CDR2 is YFSETQ. The CDR3 contains 15 residues. V dropped 1 base and J dropped 2; count of bases not matched to a gene: 6. The CDR3, as DNA: TGCGCCAGCAGCTTGCTGGGAGGGCCCCCCTACGAGCAGTACTTC. It yields the protein CASSLLGGPPYEQYF.

The sample holds a few counts of this clonotype. A single base separates this from a much larger clone, so it may be a read error. CDR3 coding DNA: TGTGCCAGCAGTGAGGGAACCAACACTGAAGCTCTCTTT. It encodes CASSEGTNTEALF. V gene TRBV6-1 combines with J gene TRBJ1-1; D uncertain. Germline CDR1 MNHNS, CDR2 SASEGT. CDR3 length: 13 amino acids.

This chain connects TRBV6-1 to TRBJ1-2, with D unresolved. The germline CDR1 and CDR2 sequences are MNHNS and SASEGT. This CDR3 has 11 residues. CDR3 sequence reads: CGWVANYGYTF. In nucleotides, the CDR3 is TGTGGGTGGGTTGCTAACTATGGCTACACCTTC.

This clonotype was seen many times. This sequence joins TRBV20-1 and TRBJ2-1; D assignment may be TRBD1 or TRBD2 (5 bases each). The V and J ends lost 5 bases and 9 bases respectively, with 20 bases between them. The CDR3 extends over 14 amino acids. Germline V gene lookup returns CDR1 DFQATT and CDR2 SNEGSKA (reference sequence). CDR3 coding DNA: TGCAGTGCTCCCCGTGGGGCCTCGAGGGGTGAGCAGTTCTTC. It codes for CSAPRGASRGEQFF.

This clonotype came up many times. The V and J genes are TRBV7-8 and TRBJ2-1, with TRBD2 matching 7 bases. This CDR3 has 13 residues. Unmatched junction bases numbered 3, after V lost 5 bases and J lost 5 bases. Germline CDR1 SGHVS, CDR2 FQNEAQ. The CDR3, as DNA: TGTGCCAGCAGCCCGGGACTAAACAATGAGCAGTTCTTC. It yields the protein CASSPGLNNEQFF.